This T cell receptor (beta chain) comes out of a study of shared clonotypes between healthy human individuals. Germline lookup yields CDR1 SGHRS and CDR2 YFSETQ. The ends were cut back, 3 bases at V and 9 bases at J, with 24 bases in the middle. This CDR3 contains 16 residues. Positive CCR7 selection of CD45RO-negative cells yielded the naive CD8 cells, and terminally differentiated effector memory CD45RA+ cells were excluded. Some clones are missing from TCRdb's copy, which holds only in-frame ones; the method was immunoSEQ multiplex PCR. Of nearly 600,000 clones listed, roughly 95% are singletons. The sequence derives from a woman in her twenties or thirties in good health. The rearrangement uses TRBV5-1 and TRBJ2-5; D may match TRBD1 or TRBD2 (5 bases each). The source material was naive CD8+ T cells sorted from blood. The CDR3 DNA sequence: TGCGCCAGCAGCTCCTCTCCGGGACCGGAACGTGGGTCCCAGTACTTC. Translated, it gives CASSSSPGPERGSQYF.